The present T cell receptor beta chain was sequenced within a study of blood T cell repertoires in COVID-19. Study at large: Samples came from the United States, Italy and Spain, spanning acute and convalescent COVID-19. The cDNA or gDNA used as material had been derived from T cells, B-cell-depleted T cells, or PBMCs.

CDR3 length: 12 residues. Trimming removed 6 bases at V and 8 bases at J, with 13 bases between. Germline V CDR1 and CDR2: MNHEY, SVGAGI. In the original processing: Amplified reference gene primers provided the basis for estimating nucleated cell counts. The data were produced by immunoSEQ multiplex PCR, yet TCRdb's version contains in-frame clones alone and is incomplete. The V and J calls and clone size come from that table; D and trimming were worked out from the DNA. The data contain more than 150,000 clones, 70% to 90% of them singletons. Patients in Seattle were enrolled during active infection, then followed longitudinally.

The origin of this receptor is a man aged 60 to 69 with COVID-19, enrolled during active disease. The V call is TRBV6-5, the J call TRBJ1-1; no clear D gene. Sequenced input: peripheral blood. As DNA, the CDR3 is TGTGCCAGCAGCCCAACGACGGGAGAAGCTTTCTTT. Translated, it gives CASSPTTGEAFF.